Sequencing of this T cell receptor beta chain was carried out in a study of OX40 agonist ivuxolimab in advanced cancers. Germline CDR1 reads SNHLY; CDR2 reads FYNNEI. J gave up 8 bases and V 6 bases, and 11 bases lay outside the gene matches. The CDR3 consists of 15 residues. The protocol was immunoSEQ multiplex PCR, while the TCRdb copy is restricted to in-frame clones and leaves out a portion. The data contain about 61,000 clones, roughly 90% of them singletons. On this clone: Its specificity is unknown.

Study results and limitations: Relatively little clonal expansion, among the lowest observed, appeared in partial responders at 0.1-3.0 mg/kg. Low normalized T-cell clonal expansion was also seen in some nonresponders.

This TCR was recovered from an adult with an advanced solid tumor such as melanoma, head and neck, liver or kidney cancer. The rearrangement joins TRBV2 to TRBJ2-1, with 9 bases aligning to TRBD2. The input for sequencing was CD4+ or CD8+ T cells sorted from blood, taken in a trial of the OX40 agonist ivuxolimab. The CDR3 is CASRGAGGRNYEQFF. DNA for the CDR3: TGTGCCAGCAGGGGTGCGGGAGGGCGGAATTATGAGCAGTTCTTC.